This T cell receptor beta chain was captured in a study of cytomegalovirus exposure and HLA in healthy donors. It was with 60 Vbeta and 13 Jbeta primers that the PCR ran. Generated by immunoSEQ multiplex PCR, the TCRdb table keeps only in-frame clones and is missing some. This sample yields about 190,000 clones, of which approximately 88% are seen a single time; about 0.25% belongs to the top ten. This clone showed up just once. Its antigen remains unknown. Study-wide points: The authors enumerated roughly 180 TCR beta chains as linked to cytomegalovirus.

This receptor was obtained from a boy aged 10-17 years in good health and CMV-seronegative. What was sequenced was PBMCs.

For the CDR3, the DNA is TGTGCCAGCAGCTTAATACAGGGAACCGGGGAGCTGTTTTTT. This sequence encodes CASSLIQGTGELFF. This chain joins TRBV5-8 and TRBJ2-2; D is perhaps TRBD1 (6 bases). V lost 2 bases to trimming and J lost 5 bases, with 10 bases between them. The CDR3 consists of 14 residues. Per the germline V gene, CDR1 is SGHTS and CDR2 is YDEGEE. The complete variable domain, with remaining parts taken from reference TRBV5-8 and TRBJ2-2, reads EAGVTQSPTHLIKTRGQQATLRCSPISGHTSVYWYQQALGLGLQFLLWYDEGEERNRGNFPPRFSGRQFPNYSSELNVNALELEDSALYLCASSLIQGTGELFFGEGSRLTVL.